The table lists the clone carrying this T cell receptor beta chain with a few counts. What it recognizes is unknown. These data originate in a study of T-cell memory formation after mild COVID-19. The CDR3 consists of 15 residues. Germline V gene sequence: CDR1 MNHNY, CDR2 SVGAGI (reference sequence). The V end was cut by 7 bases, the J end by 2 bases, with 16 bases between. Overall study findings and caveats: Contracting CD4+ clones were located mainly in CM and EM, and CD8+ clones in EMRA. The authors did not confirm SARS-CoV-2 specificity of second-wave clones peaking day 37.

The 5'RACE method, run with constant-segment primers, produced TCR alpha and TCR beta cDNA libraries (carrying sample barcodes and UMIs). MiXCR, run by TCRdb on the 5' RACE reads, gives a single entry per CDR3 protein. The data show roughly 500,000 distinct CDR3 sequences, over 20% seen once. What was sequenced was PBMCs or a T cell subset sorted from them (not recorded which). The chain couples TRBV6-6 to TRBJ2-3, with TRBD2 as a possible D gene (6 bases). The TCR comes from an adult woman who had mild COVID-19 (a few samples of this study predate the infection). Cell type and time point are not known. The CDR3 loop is CASIHAGTPTDTQYF. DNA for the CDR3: TGTGCCAGCATCCACGCGGGGACCCCCACAGATACGCAGTATTTT.